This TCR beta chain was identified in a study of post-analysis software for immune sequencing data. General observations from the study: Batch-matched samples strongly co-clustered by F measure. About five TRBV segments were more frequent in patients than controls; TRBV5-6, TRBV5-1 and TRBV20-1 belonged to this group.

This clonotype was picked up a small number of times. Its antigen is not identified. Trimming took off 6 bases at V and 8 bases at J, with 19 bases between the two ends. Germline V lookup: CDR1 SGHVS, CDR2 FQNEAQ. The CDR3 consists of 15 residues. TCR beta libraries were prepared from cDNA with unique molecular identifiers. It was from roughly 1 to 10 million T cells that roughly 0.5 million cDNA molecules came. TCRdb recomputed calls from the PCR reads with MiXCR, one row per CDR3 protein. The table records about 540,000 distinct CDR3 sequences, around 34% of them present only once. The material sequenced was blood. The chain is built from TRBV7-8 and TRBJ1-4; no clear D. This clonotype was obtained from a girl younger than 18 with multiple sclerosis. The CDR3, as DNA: TGTGCCAGCAGGATGGGATCGGTCGAGAGAGAAAAACTGTTTTTT. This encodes CASRMGSVEREKLFF.